The TCR beta chain described here comes from a study of blood T cell repertoires in COVID-19. The data were produced by immunoSEQ multiplex PCR, yet TCRdb's version contains in-frame clones alone and is incomplete. The table shows 250,000 to 300,000 clones, with nearly 90% occurring only once. The V and J ends lost 0 bases and 3 bases respectively, with 30 bases between them. The CDR3 is 21 residues long. Germline V gene lookup returns CDR1 MNHNS and CDR2 SASEGT. Only a few counts were recorded for this clone. Participants were placed into cohorts based on the clinical history they reported. Recovered status in Cohort 3 required two negative PCRs, clearance, or symptom resolution.

Sequencing input: PBMCs or T cells enriched from blood (not recorded which). The chain couples TRBV6-1 to TRBJ2-7; TRBD2 might be the D (7 bases). This sequence originates from a woman aged 25-40 years who had recovered from COVID-19. The CDR3 protein is CASSEAIGGEWVGSGRYEQYF. DNA for the CDR3: TGTGCCAGCAGTGAAGCGATAGGGGGAGAGTGGGTGGGTAGCGGGCGCTACGAGCAGTACTTC.